This T cell receptor (beta chain) is from a study of regulatory T cells in long-lasting Graves disease. Study information: Over 5 years on antithyroid drugs plus positive TSH receptor antibodies marked Graves' disease as persistent. General observations from the study: Patients with persistent Graves' had lower TCR diversity than newly diagnosed patients. Gene preferences differed: TRBV28, TRBJ1-2, TRBJ2-5 in persistent cases.

Arm-PCR with iRepertoire HTBI primers amplified the CDR3 regions for these TCR beta libraries. A single record per CDR3 protein comes from TCRdb applying MiXCR to the multiplex PCR reads. The sample has 400,000 to 500,000 distinct CDR3 sequences, roughly a fifth seen once. Time point defined: persistent/refractory GD, antithyroid drugs over 5 years with positive TRAb. Researchers made the TCR library from RNA that was extracted from PBMCs. This clonotype was picked up a small number of times. Antigen specificity is unknown. The CDR3 is 14 amino acids. Deletions cut 2 bases from V and 2 bases from J, with 10 bases between. The germline gives CDR1 SGDLS, CDR2 YYNGEE.

The chain links TRBV9 to TRBJ2-5, with D uncertain. Material: peripheral blood mononuclear cells (PBMCs), obtained when the disease was refractory, from a patient treated with antithyroid drugs. This sequence originates from a female donor with Graves disease. As DNA, the CDR3 is TGTGCCAGCAGCGTTGGTACTAAACAAGAGACCCAGTACTTC. It specifies CASSVGTKQETQYF.